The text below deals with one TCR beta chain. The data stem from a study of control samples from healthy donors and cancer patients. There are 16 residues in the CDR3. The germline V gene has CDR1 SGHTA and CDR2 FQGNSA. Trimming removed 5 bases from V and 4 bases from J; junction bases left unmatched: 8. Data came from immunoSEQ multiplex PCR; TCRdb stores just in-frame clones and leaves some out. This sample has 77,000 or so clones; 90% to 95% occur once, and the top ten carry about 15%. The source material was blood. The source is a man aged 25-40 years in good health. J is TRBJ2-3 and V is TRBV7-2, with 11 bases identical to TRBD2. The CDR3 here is CASSAKLAGAADTQYF. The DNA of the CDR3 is TGTGCCAGCAGCGCGAAACTAGCGGGAGCCGCAGATACGCAGTATTTT.